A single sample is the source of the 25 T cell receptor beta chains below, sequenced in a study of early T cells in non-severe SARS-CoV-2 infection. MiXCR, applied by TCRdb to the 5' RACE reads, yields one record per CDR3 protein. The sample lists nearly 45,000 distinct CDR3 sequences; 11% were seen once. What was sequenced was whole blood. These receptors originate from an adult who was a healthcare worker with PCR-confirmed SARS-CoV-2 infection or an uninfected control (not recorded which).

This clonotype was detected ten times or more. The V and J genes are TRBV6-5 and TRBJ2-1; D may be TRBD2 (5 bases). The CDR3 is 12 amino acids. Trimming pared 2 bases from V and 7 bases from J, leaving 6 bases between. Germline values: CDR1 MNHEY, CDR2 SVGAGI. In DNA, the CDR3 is TGTGCCAGCAGTTACAGCGGTAATGAGCAGTTCTTC. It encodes CASSYSGNEQFF.

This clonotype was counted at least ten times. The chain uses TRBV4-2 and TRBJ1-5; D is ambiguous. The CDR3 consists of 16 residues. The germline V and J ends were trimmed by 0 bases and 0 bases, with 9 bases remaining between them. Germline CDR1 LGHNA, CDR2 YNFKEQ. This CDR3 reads CASSQEGRISNQPQHF. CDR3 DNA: TGTGCCAGCAGCCAAGAGGGCAGAATTAGCAATCAGCCCCAGCATTTT.

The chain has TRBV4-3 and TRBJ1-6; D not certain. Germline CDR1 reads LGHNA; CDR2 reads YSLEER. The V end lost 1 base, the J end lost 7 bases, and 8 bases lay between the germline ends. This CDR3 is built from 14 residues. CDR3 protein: CASSQGPGNSPLHF. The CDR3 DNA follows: TGCGCCAGCAGCCAAGGTCCTGGAAATTCACCCCTCCACTTT.

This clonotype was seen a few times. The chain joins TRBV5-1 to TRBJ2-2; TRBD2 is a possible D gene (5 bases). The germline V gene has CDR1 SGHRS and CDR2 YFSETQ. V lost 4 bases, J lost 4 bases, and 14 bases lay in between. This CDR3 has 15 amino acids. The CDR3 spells CASSQGSAGTGELFF. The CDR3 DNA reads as TGCGCCAGCAGCCAAGGGAGCGCGGGCACCGGGGAGCTGTTTTTT.

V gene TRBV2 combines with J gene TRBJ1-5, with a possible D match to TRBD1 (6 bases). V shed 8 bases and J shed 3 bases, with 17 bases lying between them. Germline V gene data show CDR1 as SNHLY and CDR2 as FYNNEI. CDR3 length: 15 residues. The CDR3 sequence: CASSQQGIDNQPQHF. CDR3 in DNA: TGTGCCAGCTCCCAACAGGGAATCGACAATCAGCCCCAGCATTTT.

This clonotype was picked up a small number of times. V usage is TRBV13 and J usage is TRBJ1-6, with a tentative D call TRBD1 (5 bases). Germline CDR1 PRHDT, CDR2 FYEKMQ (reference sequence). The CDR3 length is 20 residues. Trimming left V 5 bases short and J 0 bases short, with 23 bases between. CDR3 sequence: CASSDRKGQGGSSYNSPLHF. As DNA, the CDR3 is TGTGCCAGCAGCGACCGAAAGGGGCAAGGTGGAAGCTCCTATAATTCACCCCTCCACTTT.

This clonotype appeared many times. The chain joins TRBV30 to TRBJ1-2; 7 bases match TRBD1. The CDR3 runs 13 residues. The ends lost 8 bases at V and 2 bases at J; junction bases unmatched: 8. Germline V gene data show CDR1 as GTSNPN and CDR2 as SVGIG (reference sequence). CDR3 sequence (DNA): TGTGCCAGCCACAGGGGAATCAACTATGGCTACACCTTC. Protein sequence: CASHRGINYGYTF.

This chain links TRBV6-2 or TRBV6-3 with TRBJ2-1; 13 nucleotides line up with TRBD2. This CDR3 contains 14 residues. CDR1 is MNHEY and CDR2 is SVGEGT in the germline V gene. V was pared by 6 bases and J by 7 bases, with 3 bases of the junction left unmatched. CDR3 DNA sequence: TGTGCCAGCAGCGGGACTAGCGGGGTGAATGAGCAGTTCTTC. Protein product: CASSGTSGVNEQFF.

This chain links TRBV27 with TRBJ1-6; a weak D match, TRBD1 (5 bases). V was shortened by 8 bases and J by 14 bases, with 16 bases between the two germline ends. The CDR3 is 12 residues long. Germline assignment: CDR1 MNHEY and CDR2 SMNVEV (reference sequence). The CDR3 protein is CASGWGFRALHF. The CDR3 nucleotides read TGTGCCAGCGGCTGGGGATTCAGGGCCCTCCACTTT.

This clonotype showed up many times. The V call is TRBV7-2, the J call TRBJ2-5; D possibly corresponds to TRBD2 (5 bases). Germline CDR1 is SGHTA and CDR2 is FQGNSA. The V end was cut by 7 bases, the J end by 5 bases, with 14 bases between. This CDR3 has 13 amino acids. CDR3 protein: CASTSGSGETQYF. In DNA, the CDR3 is TGTGCCAGCACCTCGGGCTCGGGGGAGACCCAGTACTTC.

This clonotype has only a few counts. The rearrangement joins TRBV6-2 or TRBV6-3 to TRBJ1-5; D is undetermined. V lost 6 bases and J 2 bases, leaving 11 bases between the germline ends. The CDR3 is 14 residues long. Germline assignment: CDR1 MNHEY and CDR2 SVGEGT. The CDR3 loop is CASRFLYGNQPQHF. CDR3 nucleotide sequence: TGTGCCAGCAGGTTTTTATACGGCAATCAGCCCCAGCATTTT.

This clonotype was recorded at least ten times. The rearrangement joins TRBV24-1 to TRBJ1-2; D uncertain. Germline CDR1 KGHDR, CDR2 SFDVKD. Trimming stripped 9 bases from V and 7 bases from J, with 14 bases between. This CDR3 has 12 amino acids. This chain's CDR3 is CATFDPAGGYTF. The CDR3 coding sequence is TGTGCCACCTTCGATCCCGCCGGTGGCTACACCTTC.

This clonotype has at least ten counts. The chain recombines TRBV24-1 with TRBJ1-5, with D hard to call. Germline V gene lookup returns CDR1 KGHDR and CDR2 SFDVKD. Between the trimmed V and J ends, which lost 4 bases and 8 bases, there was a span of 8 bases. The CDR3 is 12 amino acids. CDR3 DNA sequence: TGTGCCACCAGTGACCTTGGAAAGCCCCAGCATTTT. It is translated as CATSDLGKPQHF.

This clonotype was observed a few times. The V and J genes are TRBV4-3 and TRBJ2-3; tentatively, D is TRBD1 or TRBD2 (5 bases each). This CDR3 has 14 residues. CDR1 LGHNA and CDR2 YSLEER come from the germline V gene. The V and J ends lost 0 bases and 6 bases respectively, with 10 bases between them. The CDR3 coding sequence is TGCGCCAGCAGCCAAGATTGGGGGACGGATACGCAGTATTTT. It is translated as CASSQDWGTDTQYF.

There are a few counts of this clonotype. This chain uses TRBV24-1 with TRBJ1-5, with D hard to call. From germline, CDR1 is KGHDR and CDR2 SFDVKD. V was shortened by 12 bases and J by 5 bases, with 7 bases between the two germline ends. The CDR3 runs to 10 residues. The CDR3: CAVGDQPQHF. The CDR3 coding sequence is TGTGCCGTCGGAGATCAGCCCCAGCATTTT.

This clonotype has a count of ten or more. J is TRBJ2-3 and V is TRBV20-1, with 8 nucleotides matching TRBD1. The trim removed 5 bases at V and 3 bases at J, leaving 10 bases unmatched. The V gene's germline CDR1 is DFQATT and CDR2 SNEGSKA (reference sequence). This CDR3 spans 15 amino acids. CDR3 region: CSADPQGAKTDTQYF. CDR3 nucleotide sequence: TGCAGTGCTGACCCCCAGGGGGCGAAAACAGATACGCAGTATTTT.

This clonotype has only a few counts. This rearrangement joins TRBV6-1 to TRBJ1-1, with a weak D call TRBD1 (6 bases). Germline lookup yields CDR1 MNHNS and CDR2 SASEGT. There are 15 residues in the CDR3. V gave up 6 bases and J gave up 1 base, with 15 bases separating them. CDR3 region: CASRILQGQNTEAFF. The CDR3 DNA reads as TGTGCCAGCAGGATCTTACAGGGTCAGAACACTGAAGCTTTCTTT.

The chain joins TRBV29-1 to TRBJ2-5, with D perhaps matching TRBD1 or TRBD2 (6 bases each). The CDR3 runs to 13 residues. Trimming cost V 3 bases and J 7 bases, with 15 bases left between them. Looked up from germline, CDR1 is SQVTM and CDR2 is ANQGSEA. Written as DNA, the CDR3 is TGCAGCGTTGAGGAGGGGGGCGGCGGGACCCAGTACTTC. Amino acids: CSVEEGGGGTQYF.

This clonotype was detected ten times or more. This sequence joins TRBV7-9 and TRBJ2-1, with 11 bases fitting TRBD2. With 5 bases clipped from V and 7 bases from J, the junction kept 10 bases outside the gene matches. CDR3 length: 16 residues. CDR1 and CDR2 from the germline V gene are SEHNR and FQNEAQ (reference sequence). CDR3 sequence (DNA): TGTGCCAGCAGCCCAAGGGCTAGCGGGAGGATAAATGAGCAGTTCTTC. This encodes CASSPRASGRINEQFF.

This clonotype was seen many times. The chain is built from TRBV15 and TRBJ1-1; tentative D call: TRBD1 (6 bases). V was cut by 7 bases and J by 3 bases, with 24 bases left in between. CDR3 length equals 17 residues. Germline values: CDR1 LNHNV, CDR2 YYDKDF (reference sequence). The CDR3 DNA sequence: TGTGCCACCACAGCGGGGGCGGCAGGGACCCTGGACACTGAAGCTTTCTTT. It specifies CATTAGAAGTLDTEAFF.

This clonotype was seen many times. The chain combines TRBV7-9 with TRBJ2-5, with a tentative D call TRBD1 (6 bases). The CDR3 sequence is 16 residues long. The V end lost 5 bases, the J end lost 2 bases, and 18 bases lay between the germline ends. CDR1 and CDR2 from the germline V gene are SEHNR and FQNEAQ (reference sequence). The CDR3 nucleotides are TGTGCCAGCAGCACTGGAGGCAGGGGATGGCAAGAGACCCAGTACTTC. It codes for CASSTGGRGWQETQYF.

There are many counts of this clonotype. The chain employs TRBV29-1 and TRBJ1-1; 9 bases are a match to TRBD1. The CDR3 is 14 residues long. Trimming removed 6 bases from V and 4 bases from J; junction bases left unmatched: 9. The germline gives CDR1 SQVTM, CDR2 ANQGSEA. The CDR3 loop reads CSVRGTGSGTEAFF. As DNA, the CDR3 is TGCAGCGTACGAGGGACAGGGTCGGGCACTGAAGCTTTCTTT.

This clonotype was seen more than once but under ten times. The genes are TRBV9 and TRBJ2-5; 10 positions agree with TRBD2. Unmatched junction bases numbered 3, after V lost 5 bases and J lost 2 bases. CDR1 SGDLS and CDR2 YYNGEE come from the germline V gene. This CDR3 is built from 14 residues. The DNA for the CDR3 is TGTGCCAGCAGTTCTAGCGGGGGTCAAGAGACCCAGTACTTC. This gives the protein CASSSSGGQETQYF. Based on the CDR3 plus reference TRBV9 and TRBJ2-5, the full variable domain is DSGVTQTPKHLITATGQRVTLRCSPRSGDLSVYWYQQSLDQGLQFLIQYYNGEERAKGNILERFSAQQFPDLHSELNLSSLELGDSALYFCASSSSGGQETQYFGPGTRLLVL.

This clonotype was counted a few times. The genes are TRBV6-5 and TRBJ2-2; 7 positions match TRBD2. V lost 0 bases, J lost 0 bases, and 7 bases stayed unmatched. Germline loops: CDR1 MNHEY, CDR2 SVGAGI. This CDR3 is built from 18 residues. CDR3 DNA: TGTGCCAGCAGTTACTCCCCCCTGGGGGGGGCGAACACCGGGGAGCTGTTTTTT. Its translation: CASSYSPLGGANTGELFF.

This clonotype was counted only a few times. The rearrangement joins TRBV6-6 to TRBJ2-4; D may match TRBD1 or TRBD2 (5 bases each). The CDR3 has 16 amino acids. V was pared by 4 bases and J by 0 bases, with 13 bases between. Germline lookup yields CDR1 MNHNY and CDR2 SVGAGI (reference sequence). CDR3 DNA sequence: TGTGCCAGCAGTTCGGGGCAGAGTCTAGCCAAAAACATTCAGTACTTC. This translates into CASSSGQSLAKNIQYF.